These 32 T cell receptor beta chains came from one sample sequenced in a study of shared clonotypes between healthy human individuals. The protocol was immunoSEQ multiplex PCR, while the TCRdb copy is restricted to in-frame clones and leaves out a portion. Of roughly 2.4 million clones listed, more than 90% were seen once; the top ten hold more than 0.1%. Sequencing used naive CD4+ T cells sorted from blood. The subset was: CD45RA+ positively selected. These receptors all come from a young man in good health.

This chain links TRBV30 with TRBJ2-7, with TRBD1 identical over 9 bases. Germline V lookup: CDR1 GTSNPN, CDR2 SVGIG (reference sequence). The CDR3 spans 19 residues. The V gene end was trimmed by 1 base and the J gene end by 1 base; junction bases not matched to a gene: 17. CDR3 coding DNA: TGTGCCTGGAGTGCGGGGACAGGGAGGCTTATTCTTGGGTCCTACGAGCAGTACTTC. This translates into CAWSAGTGRLILGSYEQYF.

This chain links TRBV5-5 with TRBJ1-2; D call uncertain. Germline lookup yields CDR1 SGHKS and CDR2 YYEKEE (reference sequence). The germline V and J ends were trimmed by 3 bases and 0 bases, with 9 bases remaining between them. The CDR3 runs 14 residues. This CDR3 is CASSSVETNYGYTF. CDR3 nucleotides: TGTGCCAGCAGCTCTGTGGAGACTAACTATGGCTACACCTTC.

The rearrangement joins TRBV4-3 to TRBJ2-3; 8 bases are shared with TRBD2. Germline values: CDR1 LGHNA, CDR2 YSLEER. With 3 bases clipped from V and 2 bases from J, the junction kept 25 bases outside the gene matches. The CDR3 totals 22 residues. For the CDR3, the DNA is TGCGCCAGCAGCCAGGAAACCCCCCGGCTAGCGGGCCCTAAGGGGCTCACAGATACGCAGTATTTT. Translating gives CASSQETPRLAGPKGLTDTQYF.

The rearrangement uses TRBV7-9 and TRBJ1-2; D possibly corresponds to TRBD1 (5 bases). Per germline, CDR1 SEHNR and CDR2 FQNEAQ (reference sequence). The V gene lost 5 bases and the J gene lost 7 bases, with 20 bases spanning the gap. This CDR3 has 15 amino acids. CDR3 residues: CASSAQQGTPFGYTF. As DNA, the CDR3 is TGTGCCAGCAGCGCGCAGCAGGGAACTCCCTTTGGCTACACCTTC.

The chain carries TRBV5-1 and TRBJ2-3; 8 bases map to TRBD2. Trimming at V came to 3 bases and at J to 4 bases, leaving 7 bases not matched to a gene. In germline, CDR1 is SGHRS, CDR2 YFSETQ. The CDR3 sequence is 15 residues long. The CDR3 region is CASSWSGSQADTQYF. In DNA form, the CDR3 reads TGCGCCAGCAGCTGGAGCGGGAGCCAGGCAGATACGCAGTATTTT.

The chain couples TRBV19 to TRBJ2-5; D is uncertain. The V gene lost 3 bases and the J gene lost 2 bases, with 7 bases spanning the gap. CDR3 size: 13 residues. Germline V gene data show CDR1 as LNHDA and CDR2 as SQIVND (reference sequence). The DNA for the CDR3 is TGTGCCAGTAGTATGTGGGGACAAGAGACCCAGTACTTC. Protein sequence: CASSMWGQETQYF.

The rearrangement links TRBV7-8 to TRBJ2-3; D is uncertain. This CDR3 comprises 15 residues. Germline V gene data show CDR1 as SGHVS and CDR2 as FQNEAQ. Deletions cut 4 bases from V and 2 bases from J, with 13 bases between. CDR3: CASSSRQLITDTQYF. CDR3 DNA sequence: TGTGCCAGCAGCTCGCGGCAGCTGATCACAGATACGCAGTATTTT.

The chain combines TRBV11-2 with TRBJ2-7; no firm D call. The V end was cut by 4 bases, the J end by 4 bases, with 8 bases between. This CDR3 spans 12 amino acids. Germline values: CDR1 SGHAT, CDR2 FQNNGV. CDR3 sequence: CASSSHGYEQYF. CDR3 DNA: TGTGCCAGCAGCTCCCATGGTTACGAGCAGTACTTC.

The CDR3 bases are TGTGCCAGCAGCTTGGACCCAAGCACAGATACGCAGTATTTT. This sequence encodes CASSLDPSTDTQYF. J is TRBJ2-3 and V is TRBV5-6; D remains unclear. The V end lost 0 bases, the J end lost 0 bases, and 5 bases lay between the germline ends. The CDR3 sequence is 14 residues long. The germline V gene encodes CDR1 SGHDT and CDR2 YYEEEE. Using reference TRBV5-6 and TRBJ2-3 for the parts outside the CDR3, the full variable domain is DAGVTQSPTHLIKTRGQQVTLRCSPKSGHDTVSWYQQALGQGPQFIFQYYEEEERQRGNFPDRFSGHQFPNYSSELNVNALLLGDSALYLCASSLDPSTDTQYFGPGTRLTVL.

A remark on this clone: Distinct nucleotide sequences in the sample also encode this CDR3. This sequence joins TRBV28 and TRBJ1-2; D remains unclear. The germline CDR1 and CDR2 sequences are MDHEN and SYDVKM. This CDR3 has 13 amino acids. Trimming shortened V by 5 bases and J by 4 bases, and 11 bases separated the two germline ends. In DNA form, the CDR3 reads TGTGCCAGCAGTCGTGACGGCCCCTATGGCTACACCTTC. The encoded protein is CASSRDGPYGYTF.

V gene TRBV18 combines with J gene TRBJ2-7; 12 nucleotides agree with TRBD2. The CDR3 spans 16 residues. Germline V gives CDR1 KGHSH, CDR2 LQKENI. Unmatched junction bases numbered 6, after V lost 3 bases and J lost 3 bases. CDR3 nucleotide sequence: TGTGCCAGCTCACCGAGGACTAGCGGGATTGTCTACGAGCAGTACTTC. Translating it yields CASSPRTSGIVYEQYF.

The chain joins TRBV7-9 to TRBJ1-1; 8 bases are a match to TRBD1. The CDR3 spans 15 residues. The J segment lost 0 bases and the V segment lost 5 bases, leaving 5 bases of the junction unmatched. CDR1 and CDR2 (germline): SEHNR, FQNEAQ (reference sequence). CDR3 sequence (DNA): TGTGCCAGCAGCCCCCAGGACAGGGTGAACACTGAAGCTTTCTTT. It yields the protein CASSPQDRVNTEAFF. Variable domain in full (rest from reference TRBV7-9 and TRBJ1-1): DTGVSQNPRHKITKRGQNVTFRCDPISEHNRLYWYRQTLGQGPEFLTYFQNEAQLEKSRLLSDRFSAERPKGSFSTLEIQRTEQGDSAMYLCASSPQDRVNTEAFFGQGTRLTVV.

The CDR3 loop reads CASSLGGSGVLFF. The CDR3 DNA reads TGTGCCAGCAGCTTAGGGGGATCGGGGGTTCTGTTTTTT. This chain links TRBV11-2 with TRBJ1-4, with D perhaps matching TRBD1 (5 bases). The CDR3 consists of 13 residues. Trimming took off 1 base at V and 14 bases at J, with 14 bases between the two ends. CDR1 is SGHAT, CDR2 FQNNGV, per germline.

The V and J genes are TRBV28 and TRBJ1-2; 9 nucleotides agree with TRBD1. The V gene's germline CDR1 is MDHEN and CDR2 SYDVKM. The CDR3 loop spans 14 amino acids. V was pared by 5 bases and J by 8 bases, with 9 bases of the junction left unmatched. CDR3 protein: CASSLPGQGWGYTF. CDR3 nucleotide sequence: TGTGCCAGCAGTCTCCCGGGACAGGGTTGGGGCTACACCTTC.

As regards this clone: The same CDR3 can be traced to other DNA sequences in this sample. As DNA, the CDR3 is TGTGCCAGCAGTGGCCAGGGGAGCAACACTGAAGCTTTCTTT. Amino acid sequence: CASSGQGSNTEAFF. J is TRBJ1-1 and V is TRBV6-1, with D tentatively TRBD1 (6 bases). The CDR3 is made up of 14 amino acids. Trimming cost V 4 bases and J 2 bases, with 11 bases left between them. Germline lookup yields CDR1 MNHNS and CDR2 SASEGT.

This chain joins TRBV9 and TRBJ2-1; TRBD2 agrees at 11 bases. CDR3 length: 18 amino acids. Germline CDR1 and CDR2: SGDLS and YYNGEE. The ends lost 4 bases at V and 7 bases at J; junction bases unmatched: 16. The CDR3 loop is CASSHSGREKVASNEQFF. CDR3 DNA sequence: TGTGCCAGCAGCCATAGCGGGAGGGAGAAAGTTGCCTCGAATGAGCAGTTCTTC.

Details on this clone: Other nucleotide sequences in the sample specify the same CDR3. This chain uses TRBV6-5 with TRBJ2-1; 11 bases are shared with TRBD1. Germline lookup yields CDR1 MNHEY and CDR2 SVGAGI. After removal of 5 bases from V and 10 bases from J, the junction contained 7 bases not matched to a gene. The CDR3 has 14 amino acids. The CDR3 sequence: CASSRGDRGNEQFF. The CDR3 bases are TGTGCCAGCAGTCGAGGGGACAGGGGGAACGAGCAGTTCTTC.

The gene calls are TRBV19 and TRBJ2-6; D unclear. The CDR3 is made up of 14 amino acids. CDR1 LNHDA and CDR2 SQIVND come from the germline V gene (reference sequence). Trimming left V 4 bases short and J 4 bases short, with 8 bases between. CDR3 amino acids: CASSTSGGANVLTF. In DNA form, the CDR3 reads TGTGCCAGTAGTACATCAGGCGGGGCCAACGTCCTGACTTTC.

This chain's CDR3 is CAWRSTGTDTQYF. The CDR3 nucleotides are TGTGCCTGGAGATCGACGGGCACAGATACGCAGTATTTT. The chain couples TRBV30 to TRBJ2-3, with D unclear. V was cut by 3 bases and J by 1 base, with 8 bases left in between. This CDR3 contains 13 residues. CDR1 GTSNPN and CDR2 SVGIG come from the germline V gene (reference sequence).

J is TRBJ2-6 and V is TRBV10-2; D is perhaps TRBD2 (6 bases). V lost 3 bases and J 0 bases, leaving 15 bases between the germline ends. There are 18 residues in the CDR3. In germline, CDR1 is WSHSY, CDR2 SAAADI. As DNA, the CDR3 is TGCGCCAGCAGTGACGAGGGATGGAGGGGCTCTGGGGCCAACGTCCTGACTTTC. This codes for CASSDEGWRGSGANVLTF.

V and J are TRBV7-2 and TRBJ2-3, with TRBD1 matching 7 bases. The trim removed 5 bases at V and 0 bases at J, leaving 5 bases unmatched. CDR1 SGHTA and CDR2 FQGNSA come from the germline V gene. The CDR3 loop spans 15 amino acids. The CDR3 sequence is CASSPDRASTDTQYF. CDR3 in DNA: TGTGCCAGCAGCCCTGACAGGGCGAGCACAGATACGCAGTATTTT.

The CDR3 is CASGQPNEKLFF. The CDR3 coding sequence is TGTGCCAGCGGACAGCCTAATGAAAAACTGTTTTTT. The chain is built from TRBV28 and TRBJ1-4; D possibly corresponds to TRBD1 (6 bases). The CDR3 spans 12 residues. Deletions cut 8 bases from V and 3 bases from J, with 7 bases between. Germline V gene lookup returns CDR1 MDHEN and CDR2 SYDVKM. Together with reference TRBV28 and TRBJ1-4, the CDR3 gives the full variable domain: DVKVTQSSRYLVKRTGEKVFLECVQDMDHENMFWYRQDPGLGLRLIYFSYDVKMKEKGDIPEGYSVSREKKERFSLILESASTNQTSMYLCASGQPNEKLFFGSGTQLSVL.

Worth noting for this clone: This CDR3 is also generated by other DNA sequences in the sample. V and J are TRBV6-5 and TRBJ1-2; 7 nucleotides line up with TRBD1. The V gene's germline CDR1 is MNHEY and CDR2 SVGAGI. V was pared by 8 bases and J by 1 base, with 1 base of the junction left unmatched. The CDR3 is made up of 12 amino acids. The CDR3 spells CASGDSNYGYTF. CDR3 nucleotides: TGTGCCAGCGGGGACAGTAACTATGGCTACACCTTC.

The V gene is TRBV7-9, the J gene TRBJ2-7; D is unclear. CDR1 and CDR2 from the germline V gene are SEHNR and FQNEAQ (reference sequence). The CDR3 runs to 14 residues. V lost 3 bases and J 2 bases, leaving 11 bases between the germline ends. The CDR3 sequence is CASSFDETPYEQYF. CDR3 DNA sequence: TGTGCCAGCAGCTTCGACGAGACTCCCTACGAGCAGTACTTC.

The chain has TRBV13 and TRBJ2-5; perhaps TRBD2 as D (7 bases). The CDR3 contains 18 residues. CDR1 is PRHDT and CDR2 is FYEKMQ in the germline V gene (reference sequence). V lost 1 base, J lost 4 bases, and 22 bases lay in between. The CDR3 protein is CASSLVGGRGRGLETQYF. DNA of the CDR3: TGTGCCAGCAGCTTAGTAGGAGGAAGAGGGAGGGGGTTAGAGACCCAGTACTTC.

J is TRBJ2-1 and V is TRBV11-3, with D possibly TRBD2 on 6 matching bases. The CDR3 length is 13 residues. The V gene lost 5 bases and the J gene lost 9 bases, with 14 bases spanning the gap. Germline assignment: CDR1 SGHNT and CDR2 YENEEA. CDR3 DNA sequence: TGTGCCAGCAGCCAAGGGACTTTTGGTGAGCAGTTCTTC. It translates to CASSQGTFGEQFF.

The chain employs TRBV4-1 and TRBJ2-3; 9 bases map to TRBD2. Germline CDR1 is MGHRA and CDR2 is YSYEKL. This CDR3 spans 17 amino acids. With 0 bases clipped from V and 2 bases from J, the junction kept 6 bases outside the gene matches. As DNA, the CDR3 is TGCGCCAGCAGCCAAGAACCAAGCGGGGGGACCACAGATACGCAGTATTTT. Residues: CASSQEPSGGTTDTQYF.

In its sample, this clone was seen once. The rearrangement uses TRBV5-1 and TRBJ2-2; a weak D match, TRBD1 (6 bases). The V end was cut by 4 bases, the J end by 6 bases, with 13 bases between. The CDR3 runs to 14 residues. Germline-derived CDR1 and CDR2 are SGHRS and YFSETQ. The CDR3 region is CASSNLQGPGELFF. CDR3 DNA: TGCGCCAGCAGCAACCTACAGGGACCCGGGGAGCTGTTTTTT.

As to this clone: Other nucleotide sequences from this sample produce the same CDR3. The chain is built from TRBV5-1 and TRBJ2-7, with D uncertain. This CDR3 comprises 14 residues. V was trimmed by 0 bases and J by 0 bases, leaving 7 bases between them. Germline assignment: CDR1 SGHRS and CDR2 YFSETQ. CDR3 bases: TGCGCCAGCAGCTTGGGGGGAAACTCCTACGAGCAGTACTTC. Its translation is CASSLGGNSYEQYF.

This chain links TRBV4-1 with TRBJ1-1; D is uncertain. Germline V gene sequence: CDR1 MGHRA, CDR2 YSYEKL. This CDR3 has 13 amino acids. The ends were cut back, 0 bases at V and 2 bases at J, with 4 bases in the middle. For the CDR3, the DNA is TGCGCCAGCAGCCAAGATCTAAACACTGAAGCTTTCTTT. This encodes CASSQDLNTEAFF.

This chain uses TRBV6-5 with TRBJ1-5, with 9 bases that match TRBD1. J was trimmed by 7 bases and V by 5 bases; bases with no gene match: 9. Germline V gene data show CDR1 as MNHEY and CDR2 as SVGAGI. This CDR3 has 15 residues. The CDR3 sequence: CASSHLRDRVQPQHF. CDR3 nucleotides: TGTGCCAGCAGTCACCTCCGGGACAGGGTCCAGCCCCAGCATTTT.

The rearrangement links TRBV15 to TRBJ2-2; D is uncertain. From germline, CDR1 is LNHNV and CDR2 YYDKDF (reference sequence). This CDR3 has 16 amino acids. V was clipped by 1 base and J by 4 bases, with 13 bases between them. The CDR3 loop is CATSRVLGWGTGELFF. The CDR3 DNA sequence: TGTGCCACCAGCAGAGTCCTTGGATGGGGCACCGGGGAGCTGTTTTTT.